This TCR beta chain originates from a study of blood T cell repertoires in COVID-19. At the level of the study: PBMCs, B-cell-depleted T cells, or T cells provided the cDNA or gDNA that made up the material.

Methods used by the authors: The assay estimated nucleated cells by amplifying reference gene primers. Assay: immunoSEQ multiplex PCR; the TCRdb copy retains only in-frame clones and omits some. The V and J calls and clone size come from that table; D and trimming were worked out from the DNA. Among about 74,000 clones listed, 85% to 90% were seen once. Trimming cost V 3 bases and J 6 bases; bases outside gene matches: 6. The CDR3 is 15 residues long. The germline V gene encodes CDR1 LGHNA and CDR2 YNFKEQ. The chain recombines TRBV4-2 with TRBJ2-2; TRBD2 matches at 8 bases. This clonotype originated in a woman of 80 years or more with active or convalescent COVID-19. The sequencing sample was made of peripheral blood. For the CDR3, the DNA is TGTGCCAGCAGCCAGGCGACTAGCGTCCCCGGGGAGCTGTTTTTT. Translating it yields CASSQATSVPGELFF.